The T cell receptor beta chain described here comes from a study of blood T cell repertoires in COVID-19. On the study more broadly: Samples came from the United States, Italy and Spain, spanning acute and convalescent COVID-19. The analysed material was cDNA or gDNA that came from T cells, B-cell-depleted T cells, or PBMCs.

In the study's own analysis: Estimated nucleated cell counts came from reference gene primer amplification. Clones were read by immunoSEQ multiplex PCR, and TCRdb kept only the in-frame ones, dropping some. That table gives V, J and clone size, and the DNA gave D and trimming. This table holds over 450,000 clones, 89% found once. In this sample, this clone turned up a few times. From germline, CDR1 is MDHEN and CDR2 SYDVKM. The V gene end was trimmed by 5 bases and the J gene end by 8 bases; junction bases not matched to a gene: 6. The CDR3 has 14 amino acids. Recruited during active infection, patients (from Seattle) were subsequently followed longitudinally.

V and J are TRBV28 and TRBJ2-2, with 9 bases matching TRBD1. The TCR comes from a man aged 18 to 35 with COVID-19, enrolled during active disease. Sample: peripheral blood. The CDR3 reads CASSSPGQGGELFF. The CDR3 region has the DNA TGTGCCAGCAGTAGTCCGGGACAGGGAGGGGAGCTGTTTTTT.